This T cell receptor beta chain originates from a study of CD8+ T cells in alopecia areata. Study details: Treated patients took oral tofacitinib at 5 to 10 mg twice daily. Study-level findings and limits: With tofacitinib ongoing, many expanded lesional clones persisted in both scalp and blood. Whether baseline CD8+ expansion is linked to response remains uncertain, given a single nonresponder.

V lost 2 bases and J lost 2, with 10 bases in between. This CDR3 comprises 14 residues. Germline CDR1 and CDR2: SGHTA and FQGNSA. As regards this clone: Its specificity is unknown.

Specified treatment: oral pan-JAK inhibitor, 5-10 mg twice daily. Peripheral blood, together with lesional scalp punch biopsies, was collected from alopecia areata patients. After isolation, RNA underwent reverse transcription to generate cDNA as the sequencing template. Using immunoSEQ multiplex PCR, the repertoire was profiled, and TCRdb retains in-frame clones only, with some absent. Among roughly 7,400 clones listed, roughly 64% were seen once. Sequenced here: skin, sampled at week 4, from a patient treated with tofacitinib. The chain is built from TRBV7-2 and TRBJ2-7; maybe TRBD2 (5 bases). The clonotype comes from a human donor with alopecia areata. The CDR3 DNA reads TGTGCCAGCAGCTTAAGCGGAGGAGCCTACGAGCAGTACTTC. This translates into CASSLSGGAYEQYF.